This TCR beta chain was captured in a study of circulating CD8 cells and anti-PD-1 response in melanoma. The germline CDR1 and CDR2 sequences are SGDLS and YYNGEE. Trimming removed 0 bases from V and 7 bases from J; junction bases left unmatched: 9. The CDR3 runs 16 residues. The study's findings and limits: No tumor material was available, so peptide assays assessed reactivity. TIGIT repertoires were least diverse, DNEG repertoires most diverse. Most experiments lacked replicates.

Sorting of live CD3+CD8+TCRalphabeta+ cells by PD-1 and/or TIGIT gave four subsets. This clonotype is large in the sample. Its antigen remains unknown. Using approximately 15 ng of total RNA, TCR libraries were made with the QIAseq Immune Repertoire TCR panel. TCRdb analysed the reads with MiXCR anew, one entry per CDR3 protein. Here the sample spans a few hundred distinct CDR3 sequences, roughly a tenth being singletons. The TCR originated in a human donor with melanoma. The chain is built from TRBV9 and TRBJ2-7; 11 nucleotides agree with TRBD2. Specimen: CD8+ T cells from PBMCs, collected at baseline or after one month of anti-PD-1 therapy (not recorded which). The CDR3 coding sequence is TGTGCCAGCAGCGTAGATATAGCGGGAGGGCCGGGTGAGCAGTACTTC. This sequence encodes CASSVDIAGGPGEQYF.